The 20 T cell receptor beta chains given below trace back to one sample, sequenced in a study of blood T cells in healthy people across ages. A second PCR of roughly 6 to 12 cycles used a sample-barcoded 5' primer and a J-beta primer mix. Via MiXCR, TCRdb re-called the 5' RACE reads, giving one row per CDR3 protein. The sample has nearly 800,000 distinct CDR3 sequences, around 25% seen once. The data also belong to a second study, concerning T cells of mothers and their children.

Sequenced input: blood. The receptor set was obtained from a boy younger than 18 in good health.

The rearrangement uses TRBV12-3 or TRBV12-4 and TRBJ2-1, with a weak D call TRBD2 (6 bases). CDR3 length: 13 amino acids. Trimming left V 7 bases short and J 8 bases short, with 15 bases between. Written as DNA, the CDR3 is TGTGCCAGCATCCCGGGGACTGGAGATGAGCAGTTCTTC. Translation: CASIPGTGDEQFF.

A few counts support this clonotype. The chain uses TRBV15 and TRBJ2-3; 10 nucleotides align to TRBD2. From germline, CDR1 is LNHNV and CDR2 YYDKDF (reference sequence). V dropped 9 bases and J dropped 4; count of bases not matched to a gene: 13. The CDR3 runs 16 residues. This CDR3 is CATRGPSGGLPDTQYF. CDR3 bases: TGTGCCACGAGGGGCCCTAGCGGGGGCCTGCCAGATACGCAGTATTTT. The whole variable domain, filled in from reference TRBV15 and TRBJ2-3, reads DAMVIQNPRYQVTQFGKPVTLSCSQTLNHNVMYWYQQKSSQAPKLLFHYYDKDFNNEADTPDNFQSRRPNTSFCFLDIRSPGLGDTAMYLCATRGPSGGLPDTQYFGPGTRLTVL.

Only a few counts were recorded for this clonotype. This rearrangement joins TRBV29-1 to TRBJ1-1; 7 bases are shared with TRBD1. Germline loops: CDR1 SQVTM, CDR2 ANQGSEA. Trimming removed 5 bases from V and 6 bases from J; junction bases left unmatched: 9. CDR3 length equals 13 residues. CDR3 amino acids: CSVNRGVYSEAFF. The DNA for the CDR3 is TGCAGCGTTAACAGGGGAGTATATTCTGAAGCTTTCTTT.

This clonotype was counted many times. CDR3 amino acids: CASSQPGQGYEQYF. The CDR3 DNA reads as TGTGCCAGCAGCCAACCGGGACAGGGCTACGAGCAGTACTTC. V is TRBV16 and J is TRBJ2-7; 9 bases line up with TRBD1. This CDR3 has 14 amino acids. V trimming: 2 bases; J trimming: 3 bases; junction bases outside the gene matches: 2. Germline values: CDR1 KGHSY, CDR2 FQNENV.

This clonotype was counted a single time. The V gene is TRBV28, the J gene TRBJ2-5; D not certain. The J call may be mistaken, given a closer DNA end match to TRBJ2-1. Germline lookup yields CDR1 MDHEN and CDR2 SYDVKM. The CDR3 has 14 amino acids. The CDR3 spells CASSLRILQNEQFF. CDR3 DNA: TGTGCCAGCAGTTTACGCATATTACAGAATGAGCAGTTCTTC.

Of note for this clonotype: One end of the junction fails to match germline, which may point to a read error. This rearrangement joins TRBV30 to TRBJ2-4; 7 nucleotides match TRBD2. Germline lookup yields CDR1 GTSNPN and CDR2 SVGIG (reference sequence). The CDR3 runs 17 residues. CDR3 bases: TGTGCCTGGAGTGTAGGAGGAAAAGCGGGGACCAAAAACGTTCAGTACTTC. Its protein product is CAWSVGGKAGTKNVQYF. The entire variable domain, with the rest obtained from reference TRBV30 and TRBJ2-4, is as follows: SQTIHQWPATLVQPVGSPLSLECTVEGTSNPNLYWYRQAAGRGLQLLFYSVGIGQISSEVPQNLSASRPQDRQFILSSKKLLLSDSGFYLCAWSVGGKAGTKNVQYFGAGTRLSVL.

In this sample, this clonotype turned up a few times. This chain links TRBV4-1 with TRBJ2-7; 10 bases are a match to TRBD1. CDR1 and CDR2 (germline): MGHRA, YSYEKL. V trimming: 1 base; J trimming: 5 bases; junction bases outside the gene matches: 8. CDR3 length: 16 amino acids. The CDR3 loop reads CASSQVSGTGVNEQYF. The CDR3 bases are TGCGCCAGCAGCCAAGTATCCGGGACAGGGGTCAACGAGCAGTACTTC.

This clonotype was seen only a few times. The chain combines TRBV28 with TRBJ2-1, with 7 bases identical to TRBD2. Looked up from germline, CDR1 is MDHEN and CDR2 is SYDVKM. This CDR3 spans 16 amino acids. The junction had 10 bases not matched to a gene; V was cut back by 1 base and J by 7 bases. The CDR3 is CASSLSGGSVLNEQFF. CDR3 nucleotide sequence: TGTGCCAGCAGTTTATCGGGCGGGAGTGTATTAAATGAGCAGTTCTTC.

The chain couples TRBV12-3 or TRBV12-4 to TRBJ2-3; either TRBD1 or TRBD2 may fit D (5 bases each). The CDR3 has 16 amino acids. V was shortened by 5 bases and J by 4 bases, with 19 bases between the two germline ends. The CDR3 is CASSLGTALGSDTQYF. CDR3 DNA: TGTGCCAGCAGTCTCGGGACCGCCCTCGGGTCAGATACGCAGTATTTT.

This chain connects TRBV28 to TRBJ2-5; TRBD2 matches 11 bases. From germline, CDR1 is MDHEN and CDR2 SYDVKM. The CDR3 is 15 residues long. V dropped 7 bases and J dropped 4; count of bases not matched to a gene: 8. CDR3 DNA sequence: TGTGCCAGCACCCCCCTAGCGGGGGGTGGAGAGACCCAGTACTTC. Translating gives CASTPLAGGGETQYF.

This clonotype occurred a few times. J is TRBJ2-7 and V is TRBV12-3 or TRBV12-4; tentative D call: TRBD1 (6 bases). This CDR3 comprises 16 residues. V was shortened by 3 bases and J by 2 bases, with 17 bases between the two germline ends. CDR3 protein: CASSFRSVTGPYEQYF. CDR3 nucleotide sequence: TGTGCCAGCAGTTTCCGTTCGGTCACAGGGCCCTACGAGCAGTACTTC.

The CDR3 region has the DNA TGTGCCAGCAGCCAAGTTGACGGGTACTACGAGCAGTACTTC. Translating gives CASSQVDGYYEQYF. V is TRBV3-1 and J is TRBJ2-7, with D unresolved. V lost 1 base, J lost 3 bases, and 10 bases lay in between. Looked up from germline, CDR1 is LGHDT and CDR2 is YNNKEL (reference sequence). This CDR3 has 14 amino acids.

The chain couples TRBV5-1 to TRBJ2-1, with TRBD1 identical over 10 bases. CDR1 is SGHRS, CDR2 YFSETQ, per germline. This CDR3 is built from 15 residues. The junction had 5 bases not matched to a gene; V was cut back by 4 bases and J by 4 bases. The CDR3 bases are TGCGCCAGCAGCCGCGGGACAGGGGATTACAATGAGCAGTTCTTC. Encoded protein: CASSRGTGDYNEQFF.

The CDR3 loop reads CASSQESWGNTGELFF. DNA for the CDR3: TGCGCCAGCAGCCAAGAATCGTGGGGAAACACCGGGGAGCTGTTTTTT. This chain joins TRBV4-3 and TRBJ2-2, with no clear D. V lost 0 bases, J lost 2 bases, and 10 bases lay in between. Germline V gene sequence: CDR1 LGHNA, CDR2 YSLEER. CDR3 length: 16 amino acids.

To note about this clonotype: Germline and junction disagree at one end, which may indicate a read error. J is TRBJ2-7 and V is TRBV29-1, with a weak D call TRBD1 (5 bases). Looked up from germline, CDR1 is SQVTM and CDR2 is ANQGSEA. The CDR3 totals 15 residues. The CDR3 here is CSVEDMQGRSSEQYF. The CDR3 bases are TGCAGCGTTGAAGATATGCAGGGTCGGTCCTCCGAGCAGTACTTC.

This clonotype was counted only a few times. The chain has TRBV20-1 and TRBJ2-5; 9 bases match TRBD2. The V segment lost 8 bases and the J segment 0 bases; nucleotides outside the gene matches: 4. The CDR3 runs to 13 residues. Per the germline V gene, CDR1 is DFQATT and CDR2 is SNEGSKA (reference sequence). The CDR3 loop is CSTTSGHQETQYF. The CDR3 nucleotides read TGCAGTACGACTAGCGGACACCAAGAGACCCAGTACTTC.

The chain employs TRBV4-1 and TRBJ2-1; 8 bases agree with TRBD1. With 4 bases clipped from V and 5 bases from J, the junction kept 4 bases outside the gene matches. CDR1 MGHRA and CDR2 YSYEKL come from the germline V gene. This CDR3 region has 14 residues. Here the CDR3 reads CASSLKQGDNEQFF. The CDR3 coding sequence is TGCGCCAGCAGCCTAAAACAGGGGGACAATGAGCAGTTCTTC.

The table lists this clonotype with a few counts. The rearrangement joins TRBV5-5 to TRBJ2-2; 7 bases match TRBD2. Germline loops: CDR1 SGHKS, CDR2 YYEKEE (reference sequence). The CDR3 is made up of 13 amino acids. Unmatched junction bases numbered 1, after V lost 4 bases and J lost 4 bases. In DNA form, the CDR3 reads TGTGCCAGCAGCCGGGGGGTCACCGGGGAGCTGTTTTTT. Protein sequence: CASSRGVTGELFF.

In its sample, this clonotype was seen many times. The CDR3 sequence: CASSLEVLNTEAFF. The DNA for the CDR3 is TGTGCCAGCAGCTTAGAGGTTTTGAACACTGAAGCTTTCTTT. The chain has TRBV11-1 and TRBJ1-1; unclear D gene. CDR1 and CDR2 from the germline V gene are SGHAT and FQDESV (reference sequence). This CDR3 is 14 amino acids long. Trimming removed 1 base from V and 0 bases from J, with 6 bases in between. Based on the CDR3 plus reference TRBV11-1 and TRBJ1-1, the full variable domain is EAEVAQSPRYKITEKSQAVAFWCDPISGHATLYWYRQILGQGPELLVQFQDESVVDDSQLPKDRFSAERLKGVDSTLKIQPAELGDSAMYLCASSLEVLNTEAFFGQGTRLTVV.

This chain joins TRBV6-2 or TRBV6-3 and TRBJ1-2, with 7 bases fitting TRBD1. The CDR3 totals 19 residues. J lost 1 base, V lost 0 bases, and 14 bases had no gene match. Germline CDR1 MNHEY, CDR2 SVGEGT. CDR3 sequence reads: CASSYSSPGTASDNYGYTF. As DNA, the CDR3 is TGTGCCAGCAGTTACTCGAGTCCCGGGACAGCAAGCGATAACTATGGCTACACCTTC.